These 32 T cell receptor beta chains originate from one sample sequenced in a study of T cells in Graves' hyperthyroidism and ophthalmopathy. Amplification targeted TCR beta CDR3 regions from RNA transcripts. TCR CDR3 regions were first amplified by RT-PCR with HTBI primers. TCRdb re-derived calls from the multiplex PCR reads in MiXCR, one entry per CDR3 protein. The table includes some 570,000 distinct CDR3 sequences, 12% to 15% detected once. What was sequenced was blood. The receptors originated from a woman between 18 and 30 years old with Graves' ophthalmopathy.

The chain couples TRBV20-1 to TRBJ2-5, with D possibly being TRBD2 (6 bases). The CDR3 runs to 13 residues. Germline CDR1 DFQATT, CDR2 SNEGSKA (reference sequence). Trimming removed 0 bases at V and 9 bases at J, with 14 bases between. The CDR3 here is CSARDNPGEAQYF. The CDR3 DNA follows: TGCAGTGCTAGAGATAACCCCGGGGAGGCCCAGTACTTC.

This clonotype was counted at least ten times. The chain links TRBV27 to TRBJ2-7; D is unclear. CDR1 MNHEY and CDR2 SMNVEV come from the germline V gene (reference sequence). V shed 2 bases and J shed 3 bases, with 8 bases lying between them. This CDR3 region has 13 residues. The CDR3 here is CASSLRLGYEQYF. The CDR3 region has the DNA TGTGCCAGCAGTTTACGGCTGGGCTACGAGCAGTACTTC.

In its sample, this clonotype was seen a few times. This chain links TRBV30 with TRBJ1-6; D is perhaps TRBD1 (6 bases). This CDR3 is 15 amino acids long. CDR1 is GTSNPN, CDR2 SVGIG, per germline (reference sequence). V was clipped by 3 bases and J by 9 bases, with 18 bases between them. CDR3 protein: CAWSAGQFGISPLHF. The CDR3 DNA reads TGTGCCTGGAGCGCCGGACAGTTTGGGATTTCACCCCTCCACTTT.

This clonotype was observed many times. V is TRBV6-6 and J is TRBJ1-1, with D perhaps matching TRBD1 (5 bases). The ends were cut back, 2 bases at V and 0 bases at J, with 10 bases in the middle. The CDR3 is made up of 15 amino acids. Germline CDR1 is MNHNY and CDR2 is SVGAGI (reference sequence). The CDR3 sequence is CASSYLQGMNTEAFF. CDR3 nucleotide sequence: TGTGCCAGCAGTTACCTGCAGGGCATGAACACTGAAGCTTTCTTT.

This clonotype was seen at least ten times. The rearrangement joins TRBV30 to TRBJ2-7, with D unclear. The V end lost 0 bases, the J end lost 4 bases, and 10 bases lay between the germline ends. Germline V CDR1 and CDR2: GTSNPN, SVGIG (reference sequence). The CDR3 runs to 13 residues. The CDR3 loop is CAWSVQDRYEQYF. Here the CDR3 DNA reads TGTGCCTGGAGTGTACAAGATAGGTACGAGCAGTACTTC.

This clonotype was counted a few times. V gene TRBV3-1 combines with J gene TRBJ2-4; perhaps D is TRBD1 or TRBD2 (5 bases each). Per the germline V gene, CDR1 is LGHDT and CDR2 is YNNKEL (reference sequence). The CDR3 has 15 amino acids. V lost 5 bases and J 10 bases, leaving 21 bases between the germline ends. In DNA form, the CDR3 reads TGTGCCAGCAGCTACCGGGGTGCGTCGGCAGGGATTCAGTACTTC. This translates into CASSYRGASAGIQYF.

This clonotype showed up many times. V usage is TRBV3-1 and J usage is TRBJ2-3, with D possibly TRBD1 on 6 matching bases. The CDR3 length is 14 residues. The V end lost 4 bases, the J end lost 6 bases, and 14 bases lay between the germline ends. Germline V gene data show CDR1 as LGHDT and CDR2 as YNNKEL (reference sequence). CDR3 nucleotide sequence: TGTGCCAGCAGCCCTGGTGGGGGCGGGGATACGCAGTATTTT. As protein: CASSPGGGGDTQYF.

J is TRBJ2-6 and V is TRBV19, with no clear D. Germline V gene lookup returns CDR1 LNHDA and CDR2 SQIVND (reference sequence). CDR3 length: 17 amino acids. V was shortened by 2 bases and J by 0 bases, with 11 bases between the two germline ends. The CDR3 reads CASSISPRTSGANVLTF. Written as DNA, the CDR3 is TGTGCCAGTAGTATATCCCCGAGGACCTCTGGGGCCAACGTCCTGACTTTC.

This clonotype was counted ten times or more. This chain connects TRBV28 to TRBJ2-1; tentative D call: TRBD2 (6 bases). The germline V gene has CDR1 MDHEN and CDR2 SYDVKM. The CDR3 extends over 14 amino acids. V lost 5 bases and J lost 2, with 10 bases in between. The CDR3 nucleotides read TGTGCCAGCAGTGGGACTTCCCCCTACAATGAGCAGTTCTTC. Protein: CASSGTSPYNEQFF. The full variable domain, its missing parts supplied by reference TRBV28 and TRBJ2-1, is DVKVTQSSRYLVKRTGEKVFLECVQDMDHENMFWYRQDPGLGLRLIYFSYDVKMKEKGDIPEGYSVSREKKERFSLILESASTNQTSMYLCASSGTSPYNEQFFGPGTRLTVL.

This clonotype was recorded at least ten times. The rearrangement joins TRBV3-1 to TRBJ2-7; D is undetermined. CDR3 length equals 13 residues. CDR1 LGHDT and CDR2 YNNKEL come from the germline V gene (reference sequence). V gave up 3 bases and J gave up 5 bases, with 11 bases separating them. CDR3 residues: CASSQYPRNEQYF. The CDR3 bases are TGTGCCAGCAGCCAGTACCCTCGGAACGAGCAGTACTTC.

This clonotype came up many times. The CDR3 DNA reads as TGTGCCAGCAGTGAAGAGACAGGGCATGGCTACACCTTC. Amino acid sequence: CASSEETGHGYTF. J is TRBJ1-2 and V is TRBV2; 7 bases line up with TRBD1. V lost 1 base, J lost 6 bases, and 2 bases stayed unmatched. The CDR3 sequence is 13 residues long. Looked up from germline, CDR1 is SNHLY and CDR2 is FYNNEI.

The chain combines TRBV20-1 with TRBJ2-7; D is undetermined. This CDR3 is built from 15 residues. CDR1 DFQATT and CDR2 SNEGSKA come from the germline V gene (reference sequence). Trimming took off 0 bases at V and 4 bases at J, with 16 bases between the two ends. The CDR3 loop reads CSARDLTKGLYEQYF. DNA of the CDR3: TGCAGTGCTAGAGATCTTACCAAGGGATTATACGAGCAGTACTTC.

This clonotype was seen a few times. The rearrangement links TRBV29-1 to TRBJ2-7; D gene ambiguous. From germline, CDR1 is SQVTM and CDR2 ANQGSEA. The CDR3 is 11 residues long. V lost 7 bases to trimming and J lost 0 bases, with 7 bases between them. The CDR3 here is CSAQTSYEQYF. CDR3 nucleotides: TGCAGCGCCCAGACCTCCTACGAGCAGTACTTC.

J is TRBJ2-1 and V is TRBV4-1; D is perhaps TRBD2 (7 bases). Germline CDR1 reads MGHRA; CDR2 reads YSYEKL. The CDR3 length is 15 residues. V was shortened by 0 bases and J by 10 bases, with 16 bases between the two germline ends. CDR3 loop: CASSQEDYRDYEQFF. The CDR3 region has the DNA TGCGCCAGCAGCCAAGAAGACTACAGGGACTACGAGCAGTTCTTC.

This clonotype was observed a handful of times. V is TRBV10-2 and J is TRBJ2-1; D unresolved. The V gene lost 3 bases and the J gene lost 8 bases, with 5 bases spanning the gap. Germline loops: CDR1 WSHSY, CDR2 SAAADI. This CDR3 comprises 11 residues. DNA of the CDR3: TGCGCCAGCAGTGACCGGGATGAGCAGTTCTTC. Translating gives CASSDRDEQFF.

The table lists this clonotype with many counts. The chain is built from TRBV9 and TRBJ2-5; 12 bases are shared with TRBD2. The CDR3 covers 16 residues. V gave up 0 bases and J gave up 4 bases; unmatched junction bases: 4. Germline assignment: CDR1 SGDLS and CDR2 YYNGEE. CDR3 loop: CASSVETSGSRETQYF. CDR3 DNA: TGTGCCAGCAGCGTAGAGACTAGCGGGAGTCGAGAGACCCAGTACTTC.

This clonotype has just a few counts. Here the CDR3 reads CATRTGSLGYTF. The CDR3 DNA sequence: TGTGCCACTAGGACGGGATCTCTCGGCTACACCTTC. This chain joins TRBV27 and TRBJ1-2; D not resolved. This CDR3 region has 12 residues. Deletions cut 10 bases from V and 8 bases from J, with 17 bases between. Germline assignment: CDR1 MNHEY and CDR2 SMNVEV (reference sequence).

This chain links TRBV7-3 with TRBJ2-2; D is uncertain. Germline CDR1 reads SGHTA; CDR2 reads FQGTGA. Trimming stripped 5 bases from V and 1 base from J, with 8 bases between. This CDR3 region has 14 residues. CDR3 residues: CASSAIVNTGELFF. As DNA, the CDR3 is TGTGCCAGCAGCGCGATCGTGAACACCGGGGAGCTGTTTTTT.

J is TRBJ1-4 and V is TRBV29-1, with D uncertain. The CDR3 extends over 11 amino acids. Germline V gene data show CDR1 as SQVTM and CDR2 as ANQGSEA. V lost 2 bases and J 10 bases, leaving 8 bases between the germline ends. CDR3 nucleotides: TGCAGCGTTGAAAGCCAAGGAAAACTGTTTTTT. Protein sequence: CSVESQGKLFF.

V is TRBV4-1 and J is TRBJ2-1, with 9 bases lining up with TRBD1. This CDR3 is 16 amino acids long. The germline V gene has CDR1 MGHRA and CDR2 YSYEKL. V trimming: 4 bases; J trimming: 8 bases; junction bases outside the gene matches: 12. DNA of the CDR3: TGCGCCAGCAGCCTTCCACGGGACAGGGATAGTTATGAGCAGTTCTTC. It is translated as CASSLPRDRDSYEQFF.

The chain has TRBV6-1 and TRBJ2-4, with 12 bases that match TRBD2. Germline lookup yields CDR1 MNHNS and CDR2 SASEGT. The CDR3 is 15 residues long. V dropped 7 bases and J dropped 10; count of bases not matched to a gene: 11. Here the CDR3 reads CASIRLAGAGVIQYF. In DNA form, the CDR3 reads TGTGCCAGCATTCGACTAGCGGGAGCGGGTGTTATTCAGTACTTC.

This clonotype came up many times. This chain connects TRBV28 to TRBJ2-3; perhaps TRBD2 as D (5 bases). The ends were cut back, 2 bases at V and 2 bases at J, with 17 bases in the middle. Germline assignment: CDR1 MDHEN and CDR2 SYDVKM. The CDR3 extends over 17 amino acids. The CDR3 nucleotides read TGTGCCAGCAGTTTAATGGTGGGAGAAATCAACACAGATACGCAGTATTTT. Residues: CASSLMVGEINTDTQYF.

A note on this clonotype: The junction does not match germline at one end; this may be a read error. The V and J genes are TRBV7-7 and TRBJ2-5; possibly TRBD1 for D (6 bases). Germline loops: CDR1 SSHAT, CDR2 FNYEAQ (reference sequence). CDR3 length equals 15 residues. The chain's CDR3 is CASSLAAGAQETQYF. The CDR3 DNA follows: TGTGCTAGCAGCTTAGCCGCAGGGGCCCAAGAGACCCAGTACTTC.

This clonotype was counted a few times. The chain joins TRBV19 to TRBJ1-2; 7 bases fit TRBD1. The CDR3 loop spans 16 amino acids. With 6 bases clipped from V and 0 bases from J, the junction kept 10 bases outside the gene matches. Germline values: CDR1 LNHDA, CDR2 SQIVND (reference sequence). The CDR3 loop reads CASREAGQRPNYGYTF. The CDR3 bases are TGTGCCAGTAGGGAGGCGGGACAGAGACCTAACTATGGCTACACCTTC.

This clonotype was seen only a few times. The DNA of the CDR3 is TGCGCCAGCAGCTACCTATACAGGGGAGCCAAAAACATTCAGTACTTC. It translates to CASSYLYRGAKNIQYF. This chain joins TRBV5-1 and TRBJ2-4; 7 bases line up with TRBD1. V dropped 3 bases and J dropped 0; count of bases not matched to a gene: 6. This CDR3 comprises 16 residues. The germline V gene encodes CDR1 SGHRS and CDR2 YFSETQ.

This clonotype was counted ten times or more. J is TRBJ2-7 and V is TRBV27; TRBD1 aligns across 7 bases. V trimming: 4 bases; J trimming: 1 base; junction bases outside the gene matches: 10. Germline loops: CDR1 MNHEY, CDR2 SMNVEV (reference sequence). This CDR3 contains 16 residues. For the CDR3, the DNA is TGTGCCAGCAGTTCCCTGAAGGGGGCCGTTTCCTACGAGCAGTACTTC. Its translation is CASSSLKGAVSYEQYF.

This clonotype has a handful of counts. The chain uses TRBV7-9 and TRBJ2-4; 13 nucleotides match TRBD2. Per germline, CDR1 SEHNR and CDR2 FQNEAQ (reference sequence). V shed 5 bases and J 4 bases; nucleotides not matched to a gene: 5. The CDR3 covers 16 residues. The CDR3 sequence: CASSLRTSGSKNIQYF. The CDR3 DNA is TGTGCCAGCAGCCTCCGGACTAGCGGGAGTAAAAACATTCAGTACTTC.

This clonotype has just one count. This chain connects TRBV5-1 to TRBJ1-5; D may be TRBD1 (6 bases). Germline V gene data show CDR1 as SGHRS and CDR2 as YFSETQ. The CDR3 covers 16 residues. V lost 0 bases, J lost 2 bases, and 12 bases lay in between. The chain's CDR3 is CASSLGGEGGNQPQHF. CDR3 in DNA: TGCGCCAGCAGCTTGGGCGGGGAGGGGGGCAATCAGCCCCAGCATTTT.

This clonotype came up many times. The chain is built from TRBV28 and TRBJ2-1; tentatively, D is TRBD1 or TRBD2 (5 bases each). Between the trimmed V and J ends, which lost 7 bases and 0 bases, there was a span of 10 bases. The CDR3 spans 14 residues. Germline V CDR1 and CDR2: MDHEN, SYDVKM. The CDR3 coding sequence is TGTGCCAGCACTTCAGGGAGCTCCTACAATGAGCAGTTCTTC. Amino acid sequence: CASTSGSSYNEQFF.

This clonotype was counted many times. The genes are TRBV11-3 and TRBJ2-1; D is unclear. In germline, CDR1 is SGHNT, CDR2 YENEEA. Trimming shortened V by 1 base and J by 6 bases, and 7 bases separated the two germline ends. CDR3 size: 13 residues. The CDR3 spells CASSLVLSNEQFF. The CDR3 region has the DNA TGTGCCAGCAGCTTAGTGCTCAGCAATGAGCAGTTCTTC.

The CDR3 reads CASKQGGTGELFF. CDR3 nucleotides: TGTGCCAGCAAGCAGGGGGGCACCGGGGAGCTGTTTTTT. This sequence joins TRBV12-3 or TRBV12-4 and TRBJ2-2; D might be TRBD1 (7 bases). The CDR3 totals 13 residues. Deletions cut 7 bases from V and 4 bases from J, with 10 bases between.

This clonotype was detected many times. This chain links TRBV28 with TRBJ2-1; D gene uncertain. V was shortened by 11 bases and J by 8 bases, with 13 bases between the two germline ends. CDR1 and CDR2 (germline): MDHEN, SYDVKM. CDR3 length: 11 residues. CDR3 nucleotide sequence: TGTGCCGCGGTGATGGGCCATGAGCAGTTCTTC. Translated, it gives CAAVMGHEQFF.